Below, one T cell receptor (beta chain) is given with its context. Its antigen remains unidentified. One base away there is no much larger clone; base qualities are not given. Systemically healthy Caucasian individuals from Russia, 35 to 40 in total and aged about 6 to 95 years, were included as donors. Each donor gave ten milliliters of peripheral blood, collected into EDTA-treated Vacutainer tubes. Ficoll-Paque density-gradient centrifugation was used to isolate PBMCs, with at least 6.5 million per sample. Trizol reagent was used to extract total RNA from PBMCs, with at least 5.5 micrograms per sample. For every donor, an aliquot of PBMCs went through flow cytometry to measure the percentages of naive CD45RAhigh/CD27high T cells. Library preparation employed 5' RACE. Sequencing relied on an Illumina HiSeq 2500. A second about 6 to 11 cycle PCR used a sample-barcoded 5' primer and a J-beta primer mix. Each TCR beta cDNA molecule received a unique molecular identifier from a template-switch 5' adaptor carrying 12 random nucleotides. At least 3 million CDR3-containing paired-end reads were obtained from each sample. First-strand cDNA was synthesized from all RNA with the Mint cDNA synthesis kit, primed by a TRBC-specific oligonucleotide. After uracil-DNA glycosylase treatment, a first 18-cycle PCR used universal primers M1SS and BC2_uni_R on all cDNA. Turning to the authors' computational methods: For normalization, 1 million high-quality reads were randomly selected from each sample, with every read carrying a distinct molecular identifier. Reads with shared molecular identifiers were discarded instead of being binned into consensus sequences. MiTCR, with a Q25 quality threshold and the strictest error-elimination algorithm, was used for CDR3 identification, clonotype clustering and error correction. A nonparametric unseen species model with Euler transformation was used to estimate a lower bound on total TCR beta diversity. TCRdb trimmed public reads at Q25 via fastp, called clones via MiXCR and kept in-frame beta chains. Every CDR3 protein is listed once, alongside the most common genes and DNA of its rows. What appears here as the V and J calls and clone size reflects TCRdb's work, not the paper's. This sample comprises about a million distinct CDR3 sequences, under 40% of them detected only once. The top ten hold about an eighth of the sample.

CDR1 is given as LGHNA and CDR2 as YSLEER, both from the germline V gene. A distance of 21 bases separates the germline ends of V and J, which lose 0 bases and 10 bases respectively. The cysteine opens and the phenylalanine closes a CDR3 of 17 amino acids. The kept DNA is CDR3 alone, 51 bases in frame from the first base. This specimen belongs to a study of blood T cells in healthy people across ages (dated by TCRdb to the mid-2010s). Context from the whole study: In model experiments, template switching captured about one uniquely barcoded TCR beta cDNA molecule for every two T cells. The donors were split into four age groups: young (average 16 years), middle-aged (39), aged (about 56) and long-lived (roughly 77). To avoid experimental bias, donors of different ages were distributed randomly across sequencing lanes. The study measured age-related changes in TCR beta repertoire diversity using deep sequencing normalized with unique cDNA molecular identifiers. The study analyzed two additional independent replicas of 1 million unique cDNA reads from the same blood draw for two donors, one aged 18 to 29 and one aged 80 or older. The full study reports these points: Bulk unsorted PBMC profiling prevented conclusive comparison of naive and antigen-experienced compartments. Estimates of total diversity based on one million sequenced T cells were regarded as lower bounds and as underestimates. Compared with the aged group, more naive CD4+ T cells, fewer expanded clones and increased TCR diversity were shown by the long-lived group, suggesting age selection. As age increased, observed TCR beta diversity per million T cells dropped in a roughly linear way, and a significant reduction was already evident by age about 40. A strong correlation was found between observed TCR beta diversity and the percentage of naive T cells measured by flow cytometry. Because the CMV infection status of the donors was unknown, age-related changes in expanded clonotypes may potentially have been confounded.

The specimen was blood. The sequence links TRBV4-3 to TRBJ1-4; the best D guess is TRBD1, with 5 bases matching. This sequence was found in a man aged 18 to 30 in good health. The CDR3: CASSQEGRGRGLGKLFF. The DNA sequence is given as TGCGCCAGCAGCCAAGAGGGGCGGGGCCGCGGTCTCGGAAAACTGTTTTTT.